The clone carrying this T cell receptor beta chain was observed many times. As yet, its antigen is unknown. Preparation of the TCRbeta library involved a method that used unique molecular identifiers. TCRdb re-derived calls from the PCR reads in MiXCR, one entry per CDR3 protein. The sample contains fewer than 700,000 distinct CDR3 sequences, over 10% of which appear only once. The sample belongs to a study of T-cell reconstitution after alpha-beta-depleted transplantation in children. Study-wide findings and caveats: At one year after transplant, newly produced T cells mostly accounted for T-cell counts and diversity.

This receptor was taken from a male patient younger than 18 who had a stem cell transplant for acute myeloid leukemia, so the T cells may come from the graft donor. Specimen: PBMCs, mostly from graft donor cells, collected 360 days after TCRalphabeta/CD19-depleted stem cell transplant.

DNA of the CDR3: TGTGCCACCATACCTCGGAAGGCGGAGCTGTTTTTT. It is translated as CATIPRKAELFF. The chain recombines TRBV6-6 with TRBJ2-2; no definite D call. The germline CDR1 and CDR2 sequences are MNHNY and SVGAGI (reference sequence). This CDR3 region has 12 residues. Trimming took 10 bases from V and 10 from J, leaving 16 bases between them.